The T cell receptor beta chain under discussion was sequenced for a study of T cell responses to AZD1222 COVID-19 vaccine. As regards this clone: Its cognate antigen is unknown.

Produced via immunoSEQ multiplex PCR; TCRdb's table is partial and in-frame only. The sample holds some 130,000 clones, 65% to 90% seen once. This CDR3 is 13 amino acids long. Germline-derived CDR1 and CDR2 are SGHRS and YFSETQ. V dropped 4 bases and J dropped 6 bases, with 14 bases sitting between them. Findings and limits, study-wide: Per reports, nearly half of all spike-specific TCRs target regions that are unmutated in variants. Two AZD1222 doses significantly raised spike-specific TCR breadth and depth over controls. Clonal diversity was possibly underestimated; the donors were predominantly white British and more often female.

The receptor was derived from an adult who received the MenACWY meningococcal vaccine as a control. The chain uses TRBV5-1 and TRBJ2-7, with D possibly being TRBD1 (6 bases). The material sequenced was peripheral blood, taken 28 days after the second dose of the MenACWY control vaccine. The chain's CDR3 is CASSGGSGGEQYV. CDR3 in DNA: TGCGCCAGCAGCGGGGGCTCTGGAGGCGAGCAGTACGTC.